The clone carrying this T cell receptor beta chain has only a few counts. Its matching antigen is unknown. Unique molecular identifiers were built into the TCRbeta library. TCRdb reanalysed the PCR reads using MiXCR and keeps one entry per CDR3 protein. This sample carries about 980,000 distinct CDR3 sequences, roughly 29% of them seen once, and the ten largest clones take approximately 30%. Trimming cost V 6 bases and J 4 bases; bases outside gene matches: 8. The CDR3 is 15 residues long. Germline lookup yields CDR1 DFQATT and CDR2 SNEGSKA (reference sequence). These data belong to a study of T-cell reconstitution after alpha-beta-depleted transplantation in children. Study findings and constraints: Surviving recipient T cells and intrathymic progenitors accounted for some patients' high TCRbeta diversity at day 60.

V is TRBV20-1 and J is TRBJ2-7, with 14 bases lining up with TRBD2. This specimen consisted of PBMCs, mostly from graft donor cells, obtained 360 days after TCRalphabeta/CD19-depleted stem cell transplant. This TCR was sampled from a boy under three years old who had a stem cell transplant for SCID, so the T cells may come from the graft donor. The CDR3, as DNA: TGCAGTGCCATTCCCGGGACTAGCGGGGGTTACGAGCAGTACTTC. It specifies CSAIPGTSGGYEQYF.